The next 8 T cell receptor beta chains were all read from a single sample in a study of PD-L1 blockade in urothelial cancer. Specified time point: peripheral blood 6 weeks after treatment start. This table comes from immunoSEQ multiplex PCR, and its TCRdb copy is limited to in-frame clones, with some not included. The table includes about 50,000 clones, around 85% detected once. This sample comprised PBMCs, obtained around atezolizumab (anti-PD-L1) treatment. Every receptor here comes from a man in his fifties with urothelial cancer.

Written as DNA, the CDR3 is TGTGCCAGCAGCCGGCCTCAGACAGGCCAGAGCCAGTACTTC. Its translation is CASSRPQTGQSQYF. The chain employs TRBV28 and TRBJ2-5; tentative D call: TRBD1 (6 bases). CDR1 and CDR2 (germline): MDHEN, SYDVKM. Trimming took 6 bases from V and 10 from J, leaving 21 bases between them. The CDR3 consists of 14 residues.

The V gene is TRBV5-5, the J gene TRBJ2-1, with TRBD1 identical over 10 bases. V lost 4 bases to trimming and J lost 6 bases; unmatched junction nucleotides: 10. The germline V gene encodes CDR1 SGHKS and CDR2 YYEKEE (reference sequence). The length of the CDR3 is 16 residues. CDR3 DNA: TGTGCCAGCAGCCGGGACAGGGGATCCGGGGGCAATGAGCAGTTCTTC. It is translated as CASSRDRGSGGNEQFF.

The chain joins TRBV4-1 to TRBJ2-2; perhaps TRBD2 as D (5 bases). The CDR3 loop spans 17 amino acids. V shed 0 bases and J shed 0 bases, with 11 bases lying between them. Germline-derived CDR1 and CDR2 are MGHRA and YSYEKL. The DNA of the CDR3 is TGCGCCAGCAGCCAAGAAGGTTGGGGAGCGAACACCGGGGAGCTGTTTTTT. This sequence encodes CASSQEGWGANTGELFF.

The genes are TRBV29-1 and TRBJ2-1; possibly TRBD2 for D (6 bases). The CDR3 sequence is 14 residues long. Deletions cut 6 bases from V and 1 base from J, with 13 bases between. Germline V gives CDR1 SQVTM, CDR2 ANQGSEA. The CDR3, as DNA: TGCAGCGTCCAAGCGGGTTCTTCCTACAATGAGCAGTTCTTC. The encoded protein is CSVQAGSSYNEQFF.

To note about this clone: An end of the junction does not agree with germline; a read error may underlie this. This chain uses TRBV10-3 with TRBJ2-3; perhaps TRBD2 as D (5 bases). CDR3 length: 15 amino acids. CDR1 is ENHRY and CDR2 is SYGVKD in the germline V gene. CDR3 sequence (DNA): TGTGCCATCAGCTCCGGGTCGGGGAGCAAAGATACGCAGTATTTT. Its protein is CAISSGSGSKDTQYF.

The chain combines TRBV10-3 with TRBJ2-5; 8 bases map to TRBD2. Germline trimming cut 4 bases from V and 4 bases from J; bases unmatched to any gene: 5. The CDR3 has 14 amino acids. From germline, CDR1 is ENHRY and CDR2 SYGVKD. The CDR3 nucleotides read TGTGCCATCAGTGCCAGCGGGAGTCCAGAGACCCAGTACTTC. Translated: CAISASGSPETQYF.

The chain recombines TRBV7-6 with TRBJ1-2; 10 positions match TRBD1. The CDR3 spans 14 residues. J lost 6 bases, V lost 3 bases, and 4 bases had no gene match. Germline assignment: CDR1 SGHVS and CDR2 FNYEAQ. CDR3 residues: CASSFDRGQDGYTF. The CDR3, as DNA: TGTGCCAGCAGCTTCGACAGGGGGCAAGATGGCTACACCTTC.

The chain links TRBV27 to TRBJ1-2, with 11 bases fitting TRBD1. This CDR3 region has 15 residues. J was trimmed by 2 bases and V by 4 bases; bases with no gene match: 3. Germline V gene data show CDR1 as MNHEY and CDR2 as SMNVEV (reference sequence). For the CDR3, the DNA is TGTGCCAGCAGTTACCGGACAGGGGGCAACTATGGCTACACCTTC. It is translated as CASSYRTGGNYGYTF.